The 9 T cell receptor beta chains reported below all come from one sample, sequenced in a study of beta chain features in type 1 diabetes. Expressed TCRB transcripts got sequenced, as all isolated RNA was reverse transcribed. The repertoire was sequenced with immunoSEQ multiplex PCR; TCRdb's copy has only in-frame clones and lacks some. The data contain 900,000 or so clones, roughly a sixth of them singletons. The material sequenced was naive CD4+ T cells from blood. Every receptor here comes from a woman aged 18 to 35 in good health.

This clone was recorded a few times. The chain uses TRBV5-6 and TRBJ2-3, with D maybe TRBD1 (5 bases). V lost 6 bases and J lost 6, with 11 bases in between. This CDR3 is built from 12 residues. Germline assignment: CDR1 SGHDT and CDR2 YYEEEE. This chain's CDR3 is CASNTGADTQYF. CDR3 coding DNA: TGTGCCAGCAACACTGGGGCGGATACGCAGTATTTT.

This clone has a handful of counts. This chain joins TRBV7-3 and TRBJ2-1, with 9 nucleotides matching TRBD2. Germline V gene lookup returns CDR1 SGHTA and CDR2 FQGTGA. The ends lost 4 bases at V and 6 bases at J; junction bases unmatched: 10. This CDR3 contains 16 residues. The CDR3 here is CASSYDSGSAVNEQFF. The CDR3 coding sequence is TGTGCCAGCAGCTACGATAGCGGGAGTGCCGTCAATGAGCAGTTCTTC.

This clone was detected a few times. The chain links TRBV7-9 to TRBJ2-1, with a possible D match to TRBD1 (7 bases). Trimming cost V 4 bases and J 4 bases, with 14 bases left between them. The CDR3 consists of 15 residues. Germline CDR1 reads SEHNR; CDR2 reads FQNEAQ (reference sequence). The DNA for the CDR3 is TGTGCCAGCAGCTCGGGGGACAGCCAGTACAATGAGCAGTTCTTC. Protein sequence: CASSSGDSQYNEQFF.

CDR3 DNA sequence: TGTGCCAGCAGCCTGGTGCTTACGGGGACTAGGGCCTACAATGAGCAGTTCTTC. Translating it yields CASSLVLTGTRAYNEQFF. The chain employs TRBV7-2 and TRBJ2-1, with TRBD2 identical over 8 bases. Per germline, CDR1 SGHTA and CDR2 FQGNSA. The CDR3 extends over 18 amino acids. V trimming: 5 bases; J trimming: 2 bases; junction bases outside the gene matches: 14.

This clone was counted only a few times. The chain couples TRBV28 to TRBJ2-7, with D tentatively TRBD1 (6 bases). Germline V lookup: CDR1 MDHEN, CDR2 SYDVKM. This CDR3 has 14 amino acids. V was clipped by 8 bases and J by 4 bases, with 18 bases between them. The CDR3 region has the DNA TGTGCCAGCCAGAGACAGGAGCGAGCTTACGAGCAGTACTTC. This codes for CASQRQERAYEQYF.

This clone has only a few counts. V and J are TRBV4-2 and TRBJ2-7; either TRBD1 or TRBD2 may supply D (5 bases each). The CDR3 contains 17 residues. Germline V gene lookup returns CDR1 LGHNA and CDR2 YNFKEQ. V was clipped by 2 bases and J by 4 bases, with 21 bases between them. The CDR3 nucleotides read TGTGCCAGCAGCCAAAAAGGGGCTTTAGAGGGTTCTTACGAGCAGTACTTC. It translates to CASSQKGALEGSYEQYF.

CDR3 in DNA: TGCGCCAGCAGCCTCTATGGCTACACCTTC. Translating gives CASSLYGYTF. This chain connects TRBV5-1 to TRBJ1-2; D is ambiguous. Trimming left V 4 bases short and J 4 bases short, with 2 bases between. Germline V gives CDR1 SGHRS, CDR2 YFSETQ. The CDR3 has 10 amino acids. The variable domain in full, with the rest retrieved from reference TRBV5-1 and TRBJ1-2, is KAGVTQTPRYLIKTRGQQVTLSCSPISGHRSVSWYQQTPGQGLQFLFEYFSETQRNKGNFPGRFSGRQFSNSRSEMNVSTLELGDSALYLCASSLYGYTFGSGTRLTVV.

The rearrangement links TRBV28 to TRBJ1-4; 7 nucleotides line up with TRBD1. Unmatched junction bases numbered 16, after V lost 7 bases and J lost 11 bases. The CDR3 has 15 amino acids. Germline CDR1 MDHEN, CDR2 SYDVKM. CDR3 sequence (DNA): TGTGCCAGCACAGCGTCAGGGGGAGGGACAACGAAACTGTTTTTT. Its protein is CASTASGGGTTKLFF.

This clone was counted between two and nine times. The chain couples TRBV29-1 to TRBJ2-5; TRBD1 aligns across 9 bases. The DNA end is a closer match to TRBJ2-7, so the J assignment may be wrong. CDR3 length: 14 residues. Germline V gene lookup returns CDR1 SQVTM and CDR2 ANQGSEA. The CDR3 here is CSVIMGQGSYEQYF. In DNA, the CDR3 is TGCAGCGTAATCATGGGACAGGGCTCCTACGAGCAGTACTTC.